Each of the 2 T cell receptor beta chains below was sequenced from the same sample in a study of blood T cell repertoires in COVID-19. Data came from immunoSEQ multiplex PCR; TCRdb stores just in-frame clones and leaves some out. The sample lists over 150,000 clones, more than 75% seen once, with approximately 10% in the top ten. Sequences were obtained from peripheral blood. Source of these receptors: a woman in her seventies with COVID-19, enrolled during active disease.

The rearrangement links TRBV5-4 to TRBJ2-1, with D maybe TRBD2 (6 bases). The V end lost 4 bases, the J end lost 7 bases, and 15 bases lay between the germline ends. Germline lookup yields CDR1 SGHNT and CDR2 YYREEE (reference sequence). This CDR3 is built from 14 residues. The CDR3 bases are TGTGCCAGCAGCCTCGACGGGGGTCTAAATGAGCAGTTCTTC. Its protein is CASSLDGGLNEQFF.

This sequence joins TRBV25-1 and TRBJ2-5; TRBD2 agrees at 9 bases. From germline, CDR1 is MGHDK and CDR2 SYGVNS. The V segment lost 6 bases and the J segment 2 bases; nucleotides outside the gene matches: 4. The length of the CDR3 is 14 residues. The CDR3 DNA follows: TGTGCCAGCAGCATAGCGGGGGCACAAGAGACCCAGTACTTC. It specifies CASSIAGAQETQYF.